The 19 T cell receptor beta chains below come from one sample, sequenced in a study of T cells in Graves' hyperthyroidism and ophthalmopathy. Amplified regions were TCR beta CDR3 sequences from RNA transcripts. HTBI primers drove first-round RT-PCR of the TCR CDR3. One entry per CDR3 protein, called by TCRdb with MiXCR from the multiplex PCR reads. The table shows some 690,000 distinct CDR3 sequences, with 15% to 20% occurring only once. Sequencing was carried out using blood. The receptors stem from a man in his fifties or sixties with Graves' hyperthyroidism.

V usage is TRBV19 and J usage is TRBJ1-5; TRBD1 matches at 10 bases. Germline-derived CDR1 and CDR2 are LNHDA and SQIVND (reference sequence). The J segment lost 6 bases and the V segment lost 7 bases, leaving 9 bases of the junction unmatched. This CDR3 spans 15 amino acids. CDR3 residues: CASNPTDRGAQPQHF. CDR3 bases: TGTGCCAGTAACCCAACGGACAGGGGGGCTCAGCCCCAGCATTTT.

V usage is TRBV5-6 and J usage is TRBJ2-1; D is uncertain. Germline V gene data show CDR1 as SGHDT and CDR2 as YYEEEE. The CDR3 covers 12 residues. V dropped 2 bases and J dropped 7 bases, with 7 bases sitting between them. The CDR3 bases are TGTGCCAGCAGCTTTCTCGTGAATGAGCAGTTCTTC. Its translation is CASSFLVNEQFF.

Remarks on this clonotype: The conserved closing phenylalanine or tryptophan is absent in this CDR3, likely reflecting a read error. This rearrangement joins TRBV5-5 to TRBJ1-2; D remains ambiguous. This CDR3 is 12 amino acids long. Trimming stripped 0 bases from V and 5 bases from J, with 5 bases between. Germline V gene lookup returns CDR1 SGHKS and CDR2 YYEKEE (reference sequence). The CDR3 bases are TGTGCCAGCAGCTTGGCAGATTATGGCTACACCTCC. It translates to CASSLADYGYTS.

V is TRBV2 and J is TRBJ1-4, with D perhaps TRBD1 (6 bases). The germline V and J ends were trimmed by 3 bases and 5 bases, with 16 bases remaining between them. Germline loops: CDR1 SNHLY, CDR2 FYNNEI. This CDR3 spans 16 amino acids. The DNA for the CDR3 is TGTGCCAGCAGTGAGCTCGAAGGGGGAGGAAATGAAAAACTGTTTTTT. Protein product: CASSELEGGGNEKLFF. Looking up the rest from reference TRBV2 and TRBJ1-4 gives the full variable domain: EPEVTQTPSHQVTQMGQEVILRCVPISNHLYFYWYRQILGQKVEFLVSFYNNEISEKSEIFDDQFSVERPDGSNFTLKIRSTKLEDSAMYFCASSELEGGGNEKLFFGSGTQLSVL.

This clonotype was recorded at least ten times. The chain recombines TRBV30 with TRBJ2-7, with 8 bases fitting TRBD1. The CDR3 runs to 12 residues. V was pared by 2 bases and J by 6 bases, with 3 bases of the junction left unmatched. Germline V CDR1 and CDR2: GTSNPN, SVGIG (reference sequence). The CDR3 is CAWSPDRGEQYF. The CDR3 DNA sequence: TGTGCCTGGAGTCCCGACAGGGGCGAGCAGTACTTC.

This clonotype was picked up a small number of times. The rearrangement links TRBV28 to TRBJ1-5; possible D gene TRBD1, 5 bases. From germline, CDR1 is MDHEN and CDR2 SYDVKM. V gave up 2 bases and J gave up 3 bases, with 11 bases separating them. The CDR3 contains 15 residues. CDR3 sequence: CASSLHRTFNQPQHF. The CDR3 bases are TGTGCCAGCAGTTTACACCGGACATTCAATCAGCCCCAGCATTTT.

This clonotype was observed a handful of times. The chain carries TRBV10-3 and TRBJ1-2, with TRBD1 matching 9 bases. With V trimmed by 8 bases and J by 6 bases, 10 bases remained unmatched. CDR1 and CDR2 from the germline V gene are ENHRY and SYGVKD. CDR3 length: 14 amino acids. For the CDR3, the DNA is TGTGCCATCTATCCGACAGGGGGGATCAATGGCTACACCTTC. Translated, it gives CAIYPTGGINGYTF.

This clonotype was seen ten or more times. The CDR3 reads CATEATNYGYTF. The CDR3 region has the DNA TGTGCCACCGAGGCGACAAACTATGGCTACACCTTC. The gene calls are TRBV28 and TRBJ1-2; D gene ambiguous. CDR1 and CDR2 from the germline V gene are MDHEN and SYDVKM. V was clipped by 10 bases and J by 2 bases, with 11 bases between them. The CDR3 loop spans 12 amino acids.

Details on this clonotype: Compared with germline, one end of the junction differs, possibly owing to a read error. The chain couples TRBV28 to TRBJ2-1; D is ambiguous. This CDR3 is built from 13 residues. The germline V gene encodes CDR1 MDHEN and CDR2 SYDVKM. CDR3: CAISRSMAGERFF. Here the CDR3 DNA reads TGTGCCATCTCTCGTTCCATGGCAGGTGAGCGGTTCTTC.

With regard to this clonotype: Because it lacks the conserved phenylalanine or tryptophan at the end, this CDR3 is likely a read error. The V gene is TRBV10-3, the J gene TRBJ1-3; 7 bases map to TRBD1. Germline values: CDR1 ENHRY, CDR2 SYGVKD. The V segment lost 4 bases and the J segment 3 bases; nucleotides outside the gene matches: 6. CDR3 length equals 15 residues. The CDR3 spells CAISGQTGSGNTIYL. The CDR3 DNA follows: TGTGCCATCAGTGGCCAGACAGGGAGTGGAAACACCATATATTTA.

This clonotype occurred many times. The chain recombines TRBV28 with TRBJ2-5; 9 bases agree with TRBD2. From germline, CDR1 is MDHEN and CDR2 SYDVKM. Unmatched junction bases numbered 6, after V lost 8 bases and J lost 2 bases. The CDR3 is 14 residues long. DNA for the CDR3: TGTGCCAGCGGTCCTAGCGGGACACAAGAGACCCAGTACTTC. Its translation: CASGPSGTQETQYF.

The chain uses TRBV19 and TRBJ1-1; 8 bases agree with TRBD1. Germline V gene lookup returns CDR1 LNHDA and CDR2 SQIVND (reference sequence). V shed 4 bases and J 4 bases; nucleotides not matched to a gene: 5. This CDR3 has 14 residues. Here the CDR3 DNA reads TGTGCCAGTAGTACGGACAGGGAGAGCACTGAAGCTTTCTTT. Protein sequence: CASSTDRESTEAFF.

This clonotype was observed at least ten times. The J gene is TRBJ2-1, the V gene TRBV20-1, with 10 positions matching TRBD2. The ends lost 7 bases at V and 2 bases at J; junction bases unmatched: 8. Germline V lookup: CDR1 DFQATT, CDR2 SNEGSKA (reference sequence). This CDR3 is built from 15 residues. CDR3 in DNA: TGCAGTGGAAGCCCTAGCGGGAGCCCCTACAATGAGCAGTTCTTC. It yields the protein CSGSPSGSPYNEQFF.

This clonotype was picked up many times. V and J are TRBV3-1 and TRBJ1-5; unclear D gene. The CDR3 loop spans 14 amino acids. Trimming left V 4 bases short and J 3 bases short, with 10 bases between. Germline CDR1 is LGHDT and CDR2 is YNNKEL (reference sequence). Written as DNA, the CDR3 is TGTGCCAGCAGCCGCGATACAGCCAATCAGCCCCAGCATTTT. This encodes CASSRDTANQPQHF.

This clonotype turned up a few times. The chain joins TRBV5-1 to TRBJ2-7; a possible D gene is TRBD1 (5 bases). The CDR3 spans 15 residues. Per germline, CDR1 SGHRS and CDR2 YFSETQ. The germline V and J ends were trimmed by 2 bases and 2 bases, with 14 bases remaining between them. The CDR3 nucleotides read TGCGCCAGCAGCTTTGGGCAGGGCAAGGCCTACGAGCAGTACTTC. It specifies CASSFGQGKAYEQYF.

This clonotype occurred many times. The J gene is TRBJ1-5, the V gene TRBV28; D not certain. From germline, CDR1 is MDHEN and CDR2 SYDVKM. The CDR3 spans 15 residues. Trimming removed 6 bases from V and 2 bases from J, with 14 bases in between. The CDR3 nucleotides read TGTGCCAGCAGGCCAATTACAACTCGCAATCAGCCCCAGCATTTT. Protein product: CASRPITTRNQPQHF.

On this clonotype itself: A much larger clone differs from this one at a single base, so this may be a read error. The chain recombines TRBV6-9 with TRBJ2-7; 8 bases align to TRBD2. Germline V CDR1 and CDR2: MNHGY, SVAAGI. The CDR3 has 16 amino acids. This chain's CDR3 is CAGSAPGTRSEDEQYF. The CDR3 nucleotides are TGTGCCGGCAGTGCCCCCGGGACTAGGTCCGAAGACGAGCAGTACTTC.

This clonotype was counted ten times or more. The gene calls are TRBV29-1 and TRBJ2-1; 8 bases fit TRBD1. CDR1 and CDR2 from the germline V gene are SQVTM and ANQGSEA. This CDR3 comprises 15 residues. After removal of 8 bases from V and 1 base from J, the junction contained 10 bases not matched to a gene. Written as DNA, the CDR3 is TGCAGCTCGGCAGGGGGCCAAGTTTCCTACAATGAGCAGTTCTTC. It codes for CSSAGGQVSYNEQFF.

This clonotype was detected many times. The CDR3 loop is CASSLFAAGTGELFF. CDR3 DNA sequence: TGTGCCAGCAGCTTATTTGCTGCTGGAACCGGGGAGCTGTTTTTT. The rearrangement links TRBV7-3 to TRBJ2-2; D is unresolved. Germline CDR1 is SGHTA and CDR2 is FQGTGA. Trimming pared 2 bases from V and 5 bases from J, leaving 12 bases between. This CDR3 has 15 amino acids.